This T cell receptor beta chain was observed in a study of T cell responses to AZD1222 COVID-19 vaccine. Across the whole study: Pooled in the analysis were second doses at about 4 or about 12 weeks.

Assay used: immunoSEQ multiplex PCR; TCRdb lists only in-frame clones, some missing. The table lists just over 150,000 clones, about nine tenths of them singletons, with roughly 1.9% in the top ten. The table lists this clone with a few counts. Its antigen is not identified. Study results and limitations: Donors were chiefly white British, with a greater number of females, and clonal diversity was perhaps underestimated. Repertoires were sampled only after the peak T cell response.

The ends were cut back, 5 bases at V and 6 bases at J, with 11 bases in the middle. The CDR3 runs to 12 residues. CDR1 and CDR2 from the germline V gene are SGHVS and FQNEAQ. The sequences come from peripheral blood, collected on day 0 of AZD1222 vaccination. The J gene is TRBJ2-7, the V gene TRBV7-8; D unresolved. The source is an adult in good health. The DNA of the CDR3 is TGTGCCAGCAGCCCTACTAACATCGAGCAGTACTTC. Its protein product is CASSPTNIEQYF.